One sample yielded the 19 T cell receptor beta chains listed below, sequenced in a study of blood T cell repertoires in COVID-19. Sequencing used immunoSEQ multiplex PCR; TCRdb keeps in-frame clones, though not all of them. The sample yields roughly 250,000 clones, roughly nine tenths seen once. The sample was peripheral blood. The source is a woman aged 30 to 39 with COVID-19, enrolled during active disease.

DNA for the CDR3: TGTGCCAGCAGCCAAAGCGACAGGGCCGCGCCAGACTCCTACGAGCAGTACTTC. This sequence encodes CASSQSDRAAPDSYEQYF. This chain connects TRBV3-1 (or the pseudogene TRBV3-2) to TRBJ2-7, with 7 bases lining up with TRBD1. Germline V gene lookup returns CDR1 LGHDT and CDR2 YNNKEL (reference sequence). The CDR3 covers 18 residues. The V gene end was trimmed by 2 bases and the J gene end by 0 bases; junction bases not matched to a gene: 13.

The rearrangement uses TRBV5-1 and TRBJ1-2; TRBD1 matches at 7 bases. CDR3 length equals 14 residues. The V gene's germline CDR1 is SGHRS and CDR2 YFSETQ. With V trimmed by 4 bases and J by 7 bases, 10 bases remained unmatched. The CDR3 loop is CASSPYDRVSGYTF. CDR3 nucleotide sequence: TGCGCCAGCAGCCCGTACGACAGGGTGAGTGGCTACACCTTC.

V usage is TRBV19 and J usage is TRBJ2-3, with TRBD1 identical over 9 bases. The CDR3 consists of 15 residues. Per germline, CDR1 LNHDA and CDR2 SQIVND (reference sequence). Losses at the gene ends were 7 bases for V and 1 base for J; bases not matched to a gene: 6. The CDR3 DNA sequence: TGTGCCAGTATGGGACAGGGATGGGGCACAGATACGCAGTATTTT. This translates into CASMGQGWGTDTQYF. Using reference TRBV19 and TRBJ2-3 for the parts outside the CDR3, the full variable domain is DGGITQSPKYLFRKEGQNVTLSCEQNLNHDAMYWYRQDPGQGLRLIYYSQIVNDFQKGDIAEGYSVSREKKESFPLTVTSAQKNPTAFYLCASMGQGWGTDTQYFGPGTRLTVL.

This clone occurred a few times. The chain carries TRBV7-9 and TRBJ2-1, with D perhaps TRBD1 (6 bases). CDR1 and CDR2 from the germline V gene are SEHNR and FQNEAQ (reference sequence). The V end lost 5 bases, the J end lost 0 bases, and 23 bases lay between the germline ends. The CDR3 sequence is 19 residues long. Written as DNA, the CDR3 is TGTGCCAGCAGCCCTAAGGTGGGGGCCAAAATTAGCTCCTACAATGAGCAGTTCTTC. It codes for CASSPKVGAKISSYNEQFF.

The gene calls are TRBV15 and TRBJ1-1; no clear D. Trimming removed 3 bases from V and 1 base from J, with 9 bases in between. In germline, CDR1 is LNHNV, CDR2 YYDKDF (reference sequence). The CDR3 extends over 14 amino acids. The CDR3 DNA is TGTGCCACCAGCAGTACAGAAGAGAACACTGAAGCTTTCTTT. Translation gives CATSSTEENTEAFF.

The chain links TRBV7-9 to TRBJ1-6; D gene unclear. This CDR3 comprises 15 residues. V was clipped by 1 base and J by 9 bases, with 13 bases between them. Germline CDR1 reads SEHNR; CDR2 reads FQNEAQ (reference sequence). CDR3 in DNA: TGTGCCAGCAGCTTAGGAAAGCTGAGTGGTTCACCCCTCCACTTT. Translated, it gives CASSLGKLSGSPLHF.

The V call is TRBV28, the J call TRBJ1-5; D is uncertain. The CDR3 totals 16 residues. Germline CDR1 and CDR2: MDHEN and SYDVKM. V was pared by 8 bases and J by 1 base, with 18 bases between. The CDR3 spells CASSEGTGVSNQPQHF. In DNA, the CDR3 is TGTGCCAGCTCAGAGGGTACGGGTGTAAGCAATCAGCCCCAGCATTTT.

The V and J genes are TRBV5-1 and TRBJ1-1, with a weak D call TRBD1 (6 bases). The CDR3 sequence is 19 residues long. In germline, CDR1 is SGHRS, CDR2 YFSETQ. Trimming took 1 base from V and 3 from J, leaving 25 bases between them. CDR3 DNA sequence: TGCGCCAGCAGCTTGACTGTGGTGGCAGGGCAGGGGCTGGACACTGAAGCTTTCTTT. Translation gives CASSLTVVAGQGLDTEAFF.

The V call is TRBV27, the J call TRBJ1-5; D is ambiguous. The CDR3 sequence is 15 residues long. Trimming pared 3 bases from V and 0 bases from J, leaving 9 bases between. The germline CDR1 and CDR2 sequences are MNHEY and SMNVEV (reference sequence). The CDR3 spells CASSFKSYSNQPQHF. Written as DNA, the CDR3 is TGTGCCAGCAGTTTCAAGAGCTATAGCAATCAGCCCCAGCATTTT.

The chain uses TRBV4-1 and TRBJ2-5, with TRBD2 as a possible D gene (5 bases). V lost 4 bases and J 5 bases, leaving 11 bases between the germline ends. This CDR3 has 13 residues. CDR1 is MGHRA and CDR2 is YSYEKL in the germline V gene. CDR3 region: CASSLDPGETQYF. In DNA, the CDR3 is TGCGCCAGCAGCCTTGACCCGGGGGAGACCCAGTACTTC.

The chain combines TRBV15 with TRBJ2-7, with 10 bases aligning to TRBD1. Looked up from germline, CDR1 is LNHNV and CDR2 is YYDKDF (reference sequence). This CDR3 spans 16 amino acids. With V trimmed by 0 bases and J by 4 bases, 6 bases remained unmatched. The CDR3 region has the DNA TGTGCCACCAGCAGAGATGGACAGGGGGTACGATACGAGCAGTACTTC. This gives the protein CATSRDGQGVRYEQYF.

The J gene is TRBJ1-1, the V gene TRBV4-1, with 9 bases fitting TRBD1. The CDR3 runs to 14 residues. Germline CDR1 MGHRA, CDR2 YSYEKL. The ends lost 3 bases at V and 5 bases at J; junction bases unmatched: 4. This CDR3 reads CASSHGTGLTEAFF. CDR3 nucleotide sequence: TGCGCCAGCAGCCACGGGACAGGGCTGACTGAAGCTTTCTTT.

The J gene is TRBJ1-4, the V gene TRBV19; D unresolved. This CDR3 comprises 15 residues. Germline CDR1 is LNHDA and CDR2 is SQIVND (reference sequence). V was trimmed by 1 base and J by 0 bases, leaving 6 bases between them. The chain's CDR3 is CASSIGRATNEKLFF. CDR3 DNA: TGTGCCAGTAGTATAGGACGGGCAACTAATGAAAAACTGTTTTTT.

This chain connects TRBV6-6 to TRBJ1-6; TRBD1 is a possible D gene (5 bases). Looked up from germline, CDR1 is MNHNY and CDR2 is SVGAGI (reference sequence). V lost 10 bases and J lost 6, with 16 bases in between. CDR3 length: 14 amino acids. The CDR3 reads CATLGGVINSPLHF. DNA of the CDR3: TGTGCCACCCTGGGGGGGGTTATTAATTCACCCCTCCACTTT.

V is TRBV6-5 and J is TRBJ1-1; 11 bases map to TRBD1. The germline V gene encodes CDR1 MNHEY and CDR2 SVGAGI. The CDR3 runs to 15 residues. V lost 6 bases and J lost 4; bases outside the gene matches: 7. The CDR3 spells CASRFSGTGGTEAFF. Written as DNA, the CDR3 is TGTGCCAGCAGATTCTCCGGGACAGGGGGCACTGAAGCTTTCTTT.

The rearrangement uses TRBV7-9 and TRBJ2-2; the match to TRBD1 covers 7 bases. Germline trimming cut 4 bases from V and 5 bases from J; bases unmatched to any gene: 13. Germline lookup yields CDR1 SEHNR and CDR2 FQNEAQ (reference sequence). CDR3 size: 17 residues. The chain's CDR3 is CASSSSRVQGITGELFF. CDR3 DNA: TGTGCCAGCAGCTCCTCGAGGGTACAGGGGATAACCGGGGAGCTGTTTTTT.

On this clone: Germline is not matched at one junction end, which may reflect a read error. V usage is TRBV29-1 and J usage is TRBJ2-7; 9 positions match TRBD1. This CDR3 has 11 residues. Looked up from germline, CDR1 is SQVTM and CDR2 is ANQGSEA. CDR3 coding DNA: TGCAGCGTTCGAATCCGGGACAGGGAGTTTTTT. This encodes CSVRIRDREFF.

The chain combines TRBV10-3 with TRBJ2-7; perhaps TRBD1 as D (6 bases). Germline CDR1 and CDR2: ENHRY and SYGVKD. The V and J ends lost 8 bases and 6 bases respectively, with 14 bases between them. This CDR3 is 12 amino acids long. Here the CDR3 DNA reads TGTGCCATCGCCCAGGGGCGGATCGAGCAGTACTTC. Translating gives CAIAQGRIEQYF.

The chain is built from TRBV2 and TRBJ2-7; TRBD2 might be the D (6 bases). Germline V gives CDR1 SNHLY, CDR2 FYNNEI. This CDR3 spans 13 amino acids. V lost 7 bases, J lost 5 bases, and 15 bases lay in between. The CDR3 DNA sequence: TGTGCCAGCAACGGACTATTGGGGAACGAGCAGTACTTC. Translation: CASNGLLGNEQYF.